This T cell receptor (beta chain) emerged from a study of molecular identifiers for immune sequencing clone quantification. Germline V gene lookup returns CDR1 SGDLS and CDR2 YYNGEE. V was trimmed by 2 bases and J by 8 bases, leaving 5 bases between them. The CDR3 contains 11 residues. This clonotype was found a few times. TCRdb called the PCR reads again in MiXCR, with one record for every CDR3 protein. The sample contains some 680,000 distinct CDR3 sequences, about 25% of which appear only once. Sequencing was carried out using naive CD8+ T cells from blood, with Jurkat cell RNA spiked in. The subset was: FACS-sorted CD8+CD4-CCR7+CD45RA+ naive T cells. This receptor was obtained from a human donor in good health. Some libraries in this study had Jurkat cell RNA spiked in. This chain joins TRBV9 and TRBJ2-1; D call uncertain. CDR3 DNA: TGTGCCAGCAGCGTCCAGGATGAGCAGTTCTTC. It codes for CASSVQDEQFF.